This paragraph reports one TCR beta chain. This sample was included in a study of control samples from healthy donors and cancer patients. The CDR3 has 17 amino acids. Repertoires were generated with immunoSEQ multiplex PCR, while TCRdb's copy carries only in-frame clones and drops some. The sample lists approximately 170,000 clones; 91% were seen once. This TCR was sampled from a woman in her 30s in good health. Sequenced: blood. V gene TRBV21-1 combines with J gene TRBJ2-1; the D segment call TRBD1 is taken from the table without a DNA check. TRBV21-1 is a pseudogene. CDR3 in amino acids: CASSKGSGVLSYNEQFF. In DNA, the CDR3 is TGTGCCAGCAGCAAAGGGTCAGGGGTCTTGTCCTACAATGAGCAGTTCTTC.